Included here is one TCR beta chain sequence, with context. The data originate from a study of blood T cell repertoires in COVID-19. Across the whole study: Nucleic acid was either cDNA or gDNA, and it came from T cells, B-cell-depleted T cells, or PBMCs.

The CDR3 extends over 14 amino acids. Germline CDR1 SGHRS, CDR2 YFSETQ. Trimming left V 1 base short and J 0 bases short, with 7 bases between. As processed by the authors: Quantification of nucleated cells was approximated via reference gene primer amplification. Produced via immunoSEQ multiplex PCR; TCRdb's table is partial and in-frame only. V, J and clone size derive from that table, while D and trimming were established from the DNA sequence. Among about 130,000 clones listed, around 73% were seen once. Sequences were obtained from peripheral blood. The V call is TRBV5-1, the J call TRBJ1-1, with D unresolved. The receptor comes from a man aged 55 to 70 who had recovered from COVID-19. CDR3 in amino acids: CASSLSGMNTEAFF. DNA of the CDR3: TGCGCCAGCAGCTTGTCAGGTATGAACACTGAAGCTTTCTTT.